The T cell receptor beta chain under discussion was sequenced for a study of blood T cell repertoires in COVID-19. Study as a whole: COVID-19 samples, acute and convalescent, were from the United States, Italy and Spain.

Produced via immunoSEQ multiplex PCR; TCRdb's table is partial and in-frame only. The repertoire holds 250,000 or so clones, with around 90% as singletons. The age range of participants was 18 to 89 years, with residence in some 25 US areas. Each participant's cohort was designated according to participant-reported clinical history. Germline CDR1 LNHDA, CDR2 SQIVND (reference sequence). After removal of 5 bases from V and 4 bases from J, the junction contained 6 bases not matched to a gene. The CDR3 runs 14 residues. Sequences were obtained from PBMCs or T cells enriched from blood (not recorded which). The clonotype originates from a woman under 40 with acute COVID-19. The V and J genes are TRBV19 and TRBJ1-2; TRBD1 matches 8 bases. CDR3 in DNA: TGTGCCAGTAGTCAGGGGGCGCTAGGCTATGGCTACACCTTC. Translating gives CASSQGALGYGYTF.